Included here is one TCR beta chain sequence, with context. Newly diagnosed, the hyperthyroidism patients had under 2 months' duration and were aged 18 to 65. The data were taken from a study of Graves' ophthalmopathy and Graves' hyperthyroidism. Looked up from germline, CDR1 is SGHVS and CDR2 is FQNEAQ. CDR3 length equals 16 residues. The J segment lost 2 bases and the V segment lost 3 bases, leaving 7 bases of the junction unmatched. Amplification of TCR beta CDR3 regions used RNA transcripts. RT-PCR with HTBI primers came first, then second-round multiplex PCR. In TCRdb, the multiplex PCR reads were re-called with MiXCR into one record per CDR3 protein. The sample gives hundreds of thousands of distinct CDR3 sequences, around a fifth of which show up once; more than 5.5% is in the top ten.

The source material was peripheral blood. The V and J genes are TRBV7-8 and TRBJ2-7; TRBD2 agrees at 10 bases. The source is a woman aged 18 to 35 with stable Graves' hyperthyroidism. Some clones in this sample may be carry-over from other donors' samples. The CDR3 bases are TGTGCCAGCAGCTTCAACTACGGGACTAGCGCCTACGAGCAGTACTTC. This encodes CASSFNYGTSAYEQYF.